These T cell receptor beta chains were read from a single sample in a study of cytomegalovirus exposure and HLA in healthy donors. The method was immunoSEQ multiplex PCR; TCRdb's version includes in-frame clones alone and lacks a portion of them. Of roughly 200,000 clones in the sample, over 70% were seen once. Sample: PBMCs. The receptor set was obtained from a man between 40 and 49 years old in good health and CMV-seronegative. Both conserved end residues are part of each CDR3. A D gene is named only where the DNA matches it firmly. Size is stated for part of the rows, as once, few or many counts, or as a class when the clone is expanded.

V	D	size	J	DNA	CDR3
TRBV7-8	NA	NA	TRBJ2-1	TGTGCCAGCAGCTTAGTGTACTACAACAATGAGCAGTTCTTC	CASSLVYYNNEQFF
TRBV6-1	TRBD2	NA	TRBJ2-3	TGTGCCAGCAAAACTAGCGGGAGTCCTACGCAGTATTTT	CASKTSGSPTQYF
TRBV27	NA	NA	TRBJ1-2	TGTGCCAGCAGTTTTGACAGGACTTATGGCTACACCTTC	CASSFDRTYGYTF
TRBV29-1	NA	NA	TRBJ1-5	TGCAGCGTTAGACAGCCGAATCAGCCCCAGCATTTT	CSVRQPNQPQHF
TRBV5-1	TRBD2	NA	TRBJ2-1	TGCGCCAGCAGCTTGCTAGCGGGAGAACCCTACAATGAGCAGTTCTTC	CASSLLAGEPYNEQFF
TRBV4-2	TRBD2	few	TRBJ2-5	TGTGCCAGCAGCCAAGATCTCGCGGGAGGGCCGGAACAAGAGACCCAGTACTTC	CASSQDLAGGPEQETQYF
TRBV9	NA	NA	TRBJ2-3	TGTGCCAGCAGCGCCCAGCAGGGGCCAGATACGCAGTATTTT	CASSAQQGPDTQYF
TRBV11-1	TRBD2	few	TRBJ2-7	TGTGCCAGCAGCCGTAGCGGGAACCACGGCGAGCAGTACTTC	CASSRSGNHGEQYF
TRBV6-5	NA	NA	TRBJ2-2	TGTGCCAGCAGCCTCACCCTAGGCAGGGAGCTGTTTTTT	CASSLTLGRELFF
TRBV12-2	NA	NA	TRBJ1-1	TGTGCAAGTCGCTTAGCAGCCCTCCCGGGGAAGAGGGACAGCACTGAAGCTTTCTTT	CASRLAALPGKRDSTEAFF
TRBV7-3	NA	NA	TRBJ2-7	TGTGCCAGCAGCTCCGGAAAAGGGGACTACGAGCAGTACTTC	CASSSGKGDYEQYF
TRBV7-9	NA	NA	TRBJ1-1	TGTGCCAGCAGCTTACGGACAGCTGGGAACACTGAAGCTTTCTTT	CASSLRTAGNTEAFF
TRBV7-9	TRBD2	NA	TRBJ2-3	TGTGCCAGCAGCCCTCTAGGTCCTAGCGGGGGGGCTACGCAGTATTTT	CASSPLGPSGGATQYF
TRBV6-5	NA	once	TRBJ1-6	TGTGCCAGCAGTTCCAGGGTGAGTAATTCACCCCTCCACTTT	CASSSRVSNSPLHF
TRBV27	NA	NA	TRBJ2-1	TGTGCCAGCAGTTCCCCTTCCAGGGTCAATGAGCAGTTCTTC	CASSSPSRVNEQFF
TRBV27	TRBD1	NA	TRBJ2-7	TGTGCCAGCAGTTTGAGGACAGGAGTAACCTACGAGCAGTACTTC	CASSLRTGVTYEQYF
TRBV10-3	TRBD1	few	TRBJ1-2	TGTGCCATCAGTGTCCTGACAGGGGCTGGTGGCTACACCTTC	CAISVLTGAGGYTF
TRBV11-2	TRBD1	NA	TRBJ2-7	TGTGCCAGCAGCTTACCCGGGACAGTACACTACGAGCAGTACTTC	CASSLPGTVHYEQYF
TRBV27	TRBD1	NA	TRBJ1-4	TGTGCCAGCAGTTCCCCGGGACAGGGGGGCCATGAAAAACTGTTTTTT	CASSSPGQGGHEKLFF
TRBV5-5	TRBD2	NA	TRBJ2-7	TGTGCCAGCAGCTTGGCCGGGGCCCTAGCGGGAGGGTACGAGCAGTACTTC	CASSLAGALAGGYEQYF
TRBV7-6	TRBD1	once	TRBJ2-7	TGTGCCAGCAGCACCTACAGGGGGCGATACGAGCAGTACTTC	CASSTYRGRYEQYF
TRBV10-1	TRBD2	NA	TRBJ2-3	TGCGCCAGCAGTGAGGGTAGCGGGGGCCTCACAGATACGCAGTATTTT	CASSEGSGGLTDTQYF
TRBV5-6	NA	once	TRBJ2-7	TGTGCCAGCAGCCCGGGTGGCGCGTTAAGGGCAGGGACCTACGAGCAGTACTTC	CASSPGGALRAGTYEQYF
TRBV2	NA	few	TRBJ2-1	TGTGCCAGCAGCGGGCAGGGGCCCTACAATGAGCAGTTCTTC	CASSGQGPYNEQFF
TRBV7-9	TRBD2	NA	TRBJ2-3	TGTGCCAGCAGCTTAGGCGGGGGGGCTCCGGGAGATACGCAGTATTTT	CASSLGGGAPGDTQYF
TRBV11-2	TRBD2	NA	TRBJ2-1	TGTGCCAGCAGCTTAGAGCGGGGGAGCAACAATGAGCAGTTCTTC	CASSLERGSNNEQFF
TRBV11-3	TRBD2	NA	TRBJ2-1	TGTGCCAGCAGCCCCGGGGGGACTAGCGGATACAATGAGCAGTTCTTC	CASSPGGTSGYNEQFF
TRBV5-1	NA	NA	TRBJ2-2	TGCGCCAGCAGTTTTAGCGGTATTGGCACCGGGGAGCTGTTTTTT	CASSFSGIGTGELFF
TRBV5-1	NA	NA	TRBJ1-2	TGCGCCAGCAGCTTGGGGGGCAGGGGAAAGGCCTATGGCTACACCTTC	CASSLGGRGKAYGYTF
TRBV30	TRBD2	once	TRBJ2-7	TGTGCCTGGAGTGTAAGTGCGGGAGCTACCTACGAGCAGTACTTC	CAWSVSAGATYEQYF
TRBV2	NA	NA	TRBJ2-7	TGTGCCAGCAGCTACACTTGGGGCGTGCGGGGCTCCTACGAGCAGTACTTC	CASSYTWGVRGSYEQYF
TRBV6-5	NA	once	TRBJ1-1	TGTGCCAGCAGTCCCCGGGGTAGGGGGGAAGCTTTCTTT	CASSPRGRGEAFF
TRBV9	NA	NA	TRBJ2-1	TGTGCCAGCAGCGATCTAGCGTCCTACAATGAGCAGTTCTTC	CASSDLASYNEQFF
TRBV5-1	NA	NA	TRBJ1-1	TGCGCCAGCAGCTTGGGAGAGCACACTGAAGCTTTCTTT	CASSLGEHTEAFF
TRBV30	NA	NA	TRBJ2-3	TGTGCCTGTGGGGGAGGAGGGGCTCTCACAGATACGCAGTATTTT	CACGGGGALTDTQYF
TRBV7-2	NA	few	TRBJ1-6	TGTGCCAGCAGCCGCCGTCCTACCGACTATAATTCACCCCTCCACTTT	CASSRRPTDYNSPLHF
TRBV13	NA	NA	TRBJ2-5	TGTGCCAGCAGCTTAGGGGGCCGGGAGACCCAGTACTTC	CASSLGGRETQYF
TRBV6-5	NA	NA	TRBJ2-5	TGTGCCAGCAGTCTGACGTGGGGGCGAGAGACCCAGTACTTC	CASSLTWGRETQYF
TRBV6-5	NA	NA	TRBJ2-7	TGTGCCAGCAGACTTGGACAGTCCTACGAGCAGTACTTC	CASRLGQSYEQYF
TRBV6-1	TRBD1	few	TRBJ1-6	TGTGCCAGCAGCCCGACAGGGGAACCCAACTCACCCCTCCACTTT	CASSPTGEPNSPLHF
TRBV4-1	NA	NA	TRBJ2-2	TGCGCCAGCGGGCCGGCGAACACCGGGGAGCTGTTTTTT	CASGPANTGELFF
TRBV5-1	TRBD1	NA	TRBJ2-2	TGCGCCAGCCGAACAGGGGCGAACACCGGGGAGCTGTTTTTT	CASRTGANTGELFF
TRBV29-1	NA	NA	TRBJ2-7	TGCAGCGTTGTAGGCAGGGGCTACGAGCAGTACTTC	CSVVGRGYEQYF